This record concerns one T cell receptor (beta chain) sequence. TCRdb re-called the reads with MiXCR, one entry per CDR3 protein. The sample records about 330,000 distinct CDR3 sequences, over 7.5% being singletons. The entry originates in a study of T cell repertoires in cytomegalovirus infection. Study-level background: TCR beta signatures that were public indicated CMV infection and matching HLA type.

V was cut by 2 bases and J by 1 base, with 9 bases left in between. This CDR3 contains 15 residues. The clonotype originates from a human donor in good health (CMV status not recorded). Some clones in this sample may be carry-over from other donors' samples. J is TRBJ1-5 and V is TRBV12-3 or TRBV12-4; D unresolved. The sample comprised PBMCs. In DNA form, the CDR3 reads TGTGCCAGCAGTTTAAGTCACGGAAGCAATCAGCCCCAGCATTTT. Amino acid sequence: CASSLSHGSNQPQHF.